The present TCR beta chain was sequenced within a study of T cells in Graves' hyperthyroidism and ophthalmopathy. TCR beta CDR3 regions were amplified from RNA transcripts. HTBI primers were used for first-round RT-PCR of the TCR CDR3. TCRdb itself ran the multiplex PCR reads through MiXCR, one entry per CDR3 protein. The sample contains over 650,000 distinct CDR3 sequences, about a sixth of which appear only once. This clonotype was recorded many times. The receptor's source is a man aged 18 to 30 with Graves' hyperthyroidism. Sequenced input: blood.

The CDR3 nucleotides are TGTGCCAGCAGTTTAAGACAGGGAGGGCTAGCGGGTCTCGAGCAGTTCTTC. It is translated as CASSLRQGGLAGLEQFF. This sequence joins TRBV27 and TRBJ2-1, with D perhaps TRBD2 (8 bases). The germline CDR1 and CDR2 sequences are MNHEY and SMNVEV (reference sequence). The CDR3 is 17 residues long. V was shortened by 2 bases and J by 10 bases, with 24 bases between the two germline ends.